The clone carrying this TCR beta chain is a singleton in its sample. Its antigen is currently unknown. Germline V lookup: CDR1 MNHNY, CDR2 SVGAGI (reference sequence). V was pared by 7 bases and J by 8 bases, with 6 bases between. The CDR3 is 11 amino acids. The PCR ran on 60 Vbeta and 13 Jbeta primers. The repertoire was sequenced with immunoSEQ multiplex PCR; TCRdb's copy has only in-frame clones and lacks some. Of about 70,000 clones listed, 70% to 80% are singletons. The entry originates in a study of cytomegalovirus exposure and HLA in healthy donors. General study findings and limits: In a later analysis, donors in an Asian-associated ancestry cluster reportedly had fewer N-insertions in productive TCRs than the cohort mean. A missense variant in DCLRE1C was later tied to TCR beta V- and J-gene trimming.

The source material was PBMCs. V usage is TRBV6-6 and J usage is TRBJ1-6; D not certain. The receptor was isolated from a girl aged 10-17 years in good health and CMV-seropositive. The CDR3 reads CASKLDSPLHF. Written as DNA, the CDR3 is TGTGCCAGCAAGCTAGATTCACCCCTCCACTTT.